This TCR beta chain is from a study of cytomegalovirus exposure and HLA in healthy donors. About the study: An earlier analysis identified fewer than 130 million unique TCR beta sequences in 150 million to 200 million T cells. Falling in the Caucasian-associated ancestry cluster were 81% of approximately 410 genotyped donors.

CDR1 SGHDT and CDR2 YYEEEE come from the germline V gene. Losses at the gene ends were 3 bases for V and 6 bases for J; bases not matched to a gene: 8. The CDR3 loop spans 14 amino acids. PCR amplification relied on 60 Vbeta primers (plus 13 Jbeta primers). In the original processing: A later analysis counted 70 million to 85 million unique TCR beta chains, around 10 million shared. Sequencing used immunoSEQ multiplex PCR; TCRdb keeps in-frame clones, though not all of them. Clone size and the V and J calls come from that table; the DNA yielded D and trimming. Of 160,000 or so clones listed, over 75% are singletons.

Material: PBMCs. The receptor was isolated from a man in his forties in good health and CMV-seronegative. V is TRBV5-6 and J is TRBJ2-7, with 8 nucleotides matching TRBD1. The DNA for the CDR3 is TGTGCCAGCAGCTCGGACAGGGTGGAGGGCGAGCAGTACTTC. Protein sequence: CASSSDRVEGEQYF. Filled out from reference TRBV5-6 and TRBJ2-7, the complete variable domain reads DAGVTQSPTHLIKTRGQQVTLRCSPKSGHDTVSWYQQALGQGPQFIFQYYEEEERQRGNFPDRFSGHQFPNYSSELNVNALLLGDSALYLCASSSDRVEGEQYFGPGTRLTVT.